This is a list of T cell receptor beta chains from one sample in a study of OX40 agonist ivuxolimab in advanced cancers. The table came from immunoSEQ multiplex PCR; TCRdb's copy has only in-frame clones and leaves some out. The data show nearly 95,000 clones, approximately 94% seen once. The starting material was CD4+ or CD8+ T cells sorted from blood, obtained in a trial of the OX40 agonist ivuxolimab. These receptors all stem from an adult with an advanced solid tumor such as melanoma, head and neck, liver or kidney cancer. The CDR3 runs from the conserved cysteine through the conserved F or W. D genes are given only for firm matches. Clone sizes are given selectively: once, few, many, or a class where the clone is expanded.

D gene: .; J gene: TRBJ2-2; CDR3 length: 18; V gene: TRBV12-5; clone size: .; CDR3 protein: CASGLPPSPRGNTGELFF; CDR3 DNA: TGTGCTAGTGGTTTACCCCCTTCTCCAAGGGGTAACACCGGGGAGCTGTTTTTT
D gene: .; J gene: TRBJ1-1; CDR3 length: 15; V gene: TRBV12-5; clone size: .; CDR3 protein: CASGLTFGGQVEAFF; CDR3 DNA: TGTGCTAGTGGTTTGACGTTCGGGGGGCAAGTTGAAGCTTTCTTT
D gene: TRBD2; J gene: TRBJ2-2; CDR3 length: 15; V gene: TRBV2; clone size: once; CDR3 protein: CASRSTSGNIWELFF; CDR3 DNA: TGTGCCAGCAGATCGACTAGCGGGAATATATGGGAGCTGTTTTTT
D gene: TRBD2; J gene: TRBJ2-3; CDR3 length: 16; V gene: TRBV6-5; clone size: .; CDR3 protein: CASSFGLATSTDTQYF; CDR3 DNA: TGTGCCAGCAGTTTTGGACTAGCGACTAGCACAGATACGCAGTATTTT
D gene: .; J gene: TRBJ1-1; CDR3 length: 14; V gene: TRBV5-1; clone size: .; CDR3 protein: CASSLNWGNTEAFF; CDR3 DNA: TGCGCCAGCAGCCTGAATTGGGGGAACACTGAAGCTTTCTTT
D gene: .; J gene: TRBJ2-1; CDR3 length: 15; V gene: TRBV5-1; clone size: .; CDR3 protein: CASSFRGGETVEQFF; CDR3 DNA: TGCGCCAGCAGCTTTCGAGGCGGGGAAACCGTTGAGCAGTTCTTC
D gene: .; J gene: TRBJ2-1; CDR3 length: 12; V gene: TRBV29-1; clone size: .; CDR3 protein: CSATLVSNEQFF; CDR3 DNA: TGCAGCGCCACTTTGGTCTCGAATGAGCAGTTCTTC
D gene: TRBD2; J gene: TRBJ2-1; CDR3 length: 17; V gene: TRBV4-1; clone size: once; CDR3 protein: CASSLQASGKEYNEQFF; CDR3 DNA: TGCGCCAGCAGCCTTCAAGCTAGCGGGAAGGAGTACAATGAGCAGTTCTTC
D gene: .; J gene: TRBJ2-7; CDR3 length: 12; V gene: TRBV28; clone size: .; CDR3 protein: CASSFDPGEQYF; CDR3 DNA: TGTGCCAGCAGTTTTGATCCAGGGGAGCAGTACTTC
D gene: .; J gene: TRBJ1-6; CDR3 length: 15; V gene: TRBV30; clone size: once; CDR3 protein: CAWSDRDTYNSPLHF; CDR3 DNA: TGTGCCTGGAGTGACAGGGACACCTATAATTCACCCCTCCACTTT
D gene: TRBD1; J gene: TRBJ2-7; CDR3 length: 17; V gene: TRBV19; clone size: .; CDR3 protein: CASSIGGPGQFPYEQYF; CDR3 DNA: TGTGCCAGTAGTATAGGGGGACCGGGACAGTTTCCCTACGAGCAGTACTTC
D gene: TRBD1; J gene: TRBJ1-6; CDR3 length: 17; V gene: TRBV30; clone size: once; CDR3 protein: CAWSLATGRTYNSPLHF; CDR3 DNA: TGTGCCTGGAGTTTAGCGACAGGGAGAACCTATAATTCACCCCTCCACTTT
D gene: .; J gene: TRBJ2-3; CDR3 length: 15; V gene: TRBV10-3; clone size: .; CDR3 protein: CATGSDLGHTDTQYF; CDR3 DNA: TGTGCCACCGGTAGCGATCTCGGTCATACAGATACGCAGTATTTT
D gene: TRBD1; J gene: TRBJ1-2; CDR3 length: 16; V gene: TRBV6-1; clone size: .; CDR3 protein: CASSEGTGALSYGYTF; CDR3 DNA: TGTGCCAGCAGTGAAGGGACAGGGGCGCTGAGCTATGGCTACACCTTC
D gene: .; J gene: TRBJ1-1; CDR3 length: 14; V gene: TRBV11-2; clone size: .; CDR3 protein: CASSLDKGYTEAFF; CDR3 DNA: TGTGCCAGCAGCTTAGATAAAGGTTACACTGAAGCTTTCTTT
D gene: .; J gene: TRBJ2-7; CDR3 length: 13; V gene: TRBV7-8; clone size: .; CDR3 protein: CASSLGRAYEQYF; CDR3 DNA: TGTGCCAGCAGCTTAGGCAGGGCCTACGAGCAGTACTTC
D gene: .; J gene: TRBJ2-6; CDR3 length: 13; V gene: TRBV15; clone size: .; CDR3 protein: CATSKSGANVLTF; CDR3 DNA: TGTGCCACCAGCAAATCTGGGGCCAACGTCCTGACTTTC
D gene: .; J gene: TRBJ1-1; CDR3 length: 16; V gene: TRBV5-6; clone size: once; CDR3 protein: CASSPEPDRLTTEAFF; CDR3 DNA: TGTGCCAGCAGCCCGGAGCCCGACAGGTTAACGACTGAAGCTTTCTTT
D gene: .; J gene: TRBJ2-1; CDR3 length: 14; V gene: TRBV29-1; clone size: .; CDR3 protein: CSVGPESSYNEQFF; CDR3 DNA: TGCAGCGTTGGCCCAGAAAGCTCCTACAATGAGCAGTTCTTC
D gene: TRBD1; J gene: TRBJ1-1; CDR3 length: 14; V gene: TRBV4-1; clone size: .; CDR3 protein: CASSPRTGSFEAFF; CDR3 DNA: TGCGCCAGCAGCCCCCGGACAGGAAGTTTTGAAGCTTTCTTT
D gene: .; J gene: TRBJ2-7; CDR3 length: 11; V gene: TRBV29-1; clone size: .; CDR3 protein: CSVEVQYEQYF; CDR3 DNA: TGCAGCGTTGAAGTACAGTACGAGCAGTACTTC
D gene: .; J gene: TRBJ2-7; CDR3 length: 14; V gene: TRBV19; clone size: .; CDR3 protein: CASSKAVGYYEQYF; CDR3 DNA: TGTGCCAGTAGCAAAGCCGTGGGGTACTACGAGCAGTACTTC
D gene: .; J gene: TRBJ1-2; CDR3 length: 11; V gene: TRBV10-3; clone size: .; CDR3 protein: CAARAPNGYTF; CDR3 DNA: TGTGCCGCCCGTGCACCAAATGGCTACACCTTC
D gene: TRBD1; J gene: TRBJ1-2; CDR3 length: 14; V gene: TRBV10-3; clone size: .; CDR3 protein: CAISESTGNYGYTF; CDR3 DNA: TGTGCCATCAGTGAGTCGACAGGGAATTATGGCTACACCTTC
D gene: .; J gene: TRBJ1-5; CDR3 length: 15; V gene: TRBV5-1; clone size: .; CDR3 protein: CASSCPRNSNQPQHF; CDR3 DNA: TGCGCCAGCAGCTGTCCTAGGAATAGCAATCAGCCCCAGCATTTT
D gene: .; J gene: TRBJ1-3; CDR3 length: 16; V gene: TRBV30; clone size: .; CDR3 protein: CAWSVPSGLSGNTIYF; CDR3 DNA: TGTGCCTGGAGTGTACCCTCAGGCCTCTCTGGAAACACCATATATTTT
D gene: TRBD1; J gene: TRBJ1-1; CDR3 length: 12; V gene: TRBV5-6; clone size: few; CDR3 protein: CASSYGQDEAFF; CDR3 DNA: TGTGCCAGCAGCTACGGACAGGATGAAGCTTTCTTT
D gene: TRBD2; J gene: TRBJ2-2; CDR3 length: 17; V gene: TRBV11-2; clone size: .; CDR3 protein: CASSLVKGLAVYGELFF; CDR3 DNA: TGTGCCAGCAGCTTAGTAAAGGGACTAGCAGTTTACGGGGAGCTGTTTTTT
D gene: .; J gene: TRBJ2-7; CDR3 length: 13; V gene: TRBV19; clone size: .; CDR3 protein: CASSMASSYEQYF; CDR3 DNA: TGTGCCAGTAGTATGGCTAGCTCCTACGAGCAGTACTTC
D gene: .; J gene: TRBJ2-7; CDR3 length: 17; V gene: TRBV28; clone size: once; CDR3 protein: CASSPPPQGFNSYEQYF; CDR3 DNA: TGTGCCAGCAGTCCCCCCCCGCAGGGGTTCAATTCCTACGAGCAGTACTTC